This passage covers 24 T cell receptor beta chains from one sample sequenced in a study of T cells in localized non-small cell lung cancer. The protocol was immunoSEQ multiplex PCR, while the TCRdb copy is restricted to in-frame clones and leaves out a portion. The sample includes tens of thousands of clones, roughly 91% of them seen just once. The specimen was peripheral blood, collected before any cancer treatment. Every receptor here comes from a woman aged 35-75 years with stage I squamous cell lung carcinoma.

V gene TRBV7-4 combines with J gene TRBJ2-4, with unresolved D. The V gene lost 3 bases and the J gene lost 0 bases, with 6 bases spanning the gap. The CDR3 is made up of 14 amino acids. Per the germline V gene, CDR1 is SGHVT and CDR2 is SQSDAQ. The CDR3 DNA reads TGTGCCAGCAGCTTTGTCCTAGCCAAAAACATTCAGTACTTC. It encodes CASSFVLAKNIQYF. The full variable domain, with the rest looked up from reference TRBV7-4 and TRBJ2-4, is GAGVSQSPRYKVAKRGRDVALRCDSISGHVTLYWYRQTLGQGSEVLTYSQSDAQRDKSGRPSGRFSAERPERSVSTLKIQRTEQGDSAVYLCASSFVLAKNIQYFGAGTRLSVL.

The chain employs TRBV13 and TRBJ2-7; 7 nucleotides match TRBD1. This CDR3 has 14 amino acids. Germline CDR1 PRHDT, CDR2 FYEKMQ (reference sequence). J gave up 6 bases and V 5 bases, and 10 bases lay outside the gene matches. CDR3: CASSTFQGEGEQYF. The CDR3 nucleotides read TGTGCCAGCAGCACCTTTCAGGGGGAAGGCGAGCAGTACTTC.

This sequence joins TRBV4-1 and TRBJ1-1; 11 bases fit TRBD1. This CDR3 has 15 residues. The J segment lost 4 bases and the V segment lost 0 bases, leaving 1 base of the junction unmatched. Per the germline V gene, CDR1 is MGHRA and CDR2 is YSYEKL. CDR3 region: CASSQEDRGPTEAFF. CDR3 nucleotides: TGCGCCAGCAGCCAAGAGGACAGGGGGCCCACTGAAGCTTTCTTT.

The genes are TRBV6-1 and TRBJ1-1, with D unclear. Trimming stripped 2 bases from V and 8 bases from J, with 12 bases between. Looked up from germline, CDR1 is MNHNS and CDR2 is SASEGT. This CDR3 has 13 residues. CDR3 in amino acids: CASSEPGRVEAFF. The CDR3 DNA follows: TGTGCCAGCAGTGAACCAGGACGCGTCGAAGCTTTCTTT.

The chain employs TRBV19 and TRBJ2-7; 7 bases are shared with TRBD2. V gave up 5 bases and J gave up 2 bases; unmatched junction bases: 6. Germline loops: CDR1 LNHDA, CDR2 SQIVND (reference sequence). This CDR3 has 14 amino acids. The CDR3 nucleotides are TGTGCCAGTAGTCTCAGACTAGCCACCTACGAGCAGTACTTC. This gives the protein CASSLRLATYEQYF.

The CDR3 DNA follows: TGTGCCAGCAGGGCAGGGACAGGGGGTAGGCGGGAGCAGTACTTC. This codes for CASRAGTGGRREQYF. The gene calls are TRBV2 and TRBJ2-7, with TRBD1 identical over 11 bases. With V trimmed by 6 bases and J by 7 bases, 11 bases remained unmatched. Germline-derived CDR1 and CDR2 are SNHLY and FYNNEI. This CDR3 has 15 amino acids.

This chain connects TRBV6-5 to TRBJ2-7; TRBD1 matches at 8 bases. Germline V gene data show CDR1 as MNHEY and CDR2 as SVGAGI. V dropped 4 bases and J dropped 0; count of bases not matched to a gene: 5. The CDR3 has 15 residues. CDR3 protein: CASSSRQGSSYEQYF. Here the CDR3 DNA reads TGTGCCAGCAGTTCTCGACAGGGGAGCTCCTACGAGCAGTACTTC.

The V and J genes are TRBV27 and TRBJ1-2; TRBD1 agrees at 8 bases. Germline CDR1 and CDR2: MNHEY and SMNVEV (reference sequence). V trimming: 7 bases; J trimming: 4 bases; junction bases outside the gene matches: 8. The CDR3 runs to 14 residues. This CDR3 is CASTPTGAFYGYTF. In DNA, the CDR3 is TGTGCCAGCACTCCGACAGGGGCCTTCTATGGCTACACCTTC.

This chain uses TRBV25-1 with TRBJ2-5; D remains unclear. The germline V gene has CDR1 MGHDK and CDR2 SYGVNS. Trimming shortened V by 4 bases and J by 5 bases, and 5 bases separated the two germline ends. This CDR3 is 11 amino acids long. The chain's CDR3 is CASSVRETQYF. CDR3 nucleotide sequence: TGTGCCAGCAGTGTAAGGGAGACCCAGTACTTC.

The chain carries TRBV19 and TRBJ1-1, with 7 bases identical to TRBD1. Trimming took 6 bases from V and 5 from J; bases not matched to a gene: 6. The CDR3 runs to 13 residues. The V gene's germline CDR1 is LNHDA and CDR2 SQIVND (reference sequence). CDR3 amino acids: CASRLTGETEAFF. CDR3 nucleotide sequence: TGTGCCAGTAGGCTAACAGGGGAGACTGAAGCTTTCTTT.

This clone was observed a single time. The V gene is TRBV7-2, the J gene TRBJ1-5; D call uncertain. V was trimmed by 1 base and J by 1 base, leaving 8 bases between them. This CDR3 has 15 amino acids. In germline, CDR1 is SGHTA, CDR2 FQGNSA. The CDR3 DNA reads as TGTGCCAGCAGCTTAGGGGGTATCAGCAATCAGCCCCAGCATTTT. Translated, it gives CASSLGGISNQPQHF.

The gene calls are TRBV27 and TRBJ1-6; D remains unclear. The CDR3 is 15 residues long. CDR1 is MNHEY, CDR2 SMNVEV, per germline (reference sequence). V was shortened by 3 bases and J by 5 bases, with 11 bases between the two germline ends. CDR3 protein: CASSFLLEDNSPLHF. In nucleotides, the CDR3 is TGTGCCAGCAGTTTTCTTTTGGAAGATAATTCACCCCTCCACTTT.

This clone has just one count. The chain uses TRBV30 and TRBJ2-7; no firm D call. In germline, CDR1 is GTSNPN, CDR2 SVGIG (reference sequence). The CDR3 runs to 14 residues. V was clipped by 0 bases and J by 0 bases, with 9 bases between them. The CDR3 region is CAWSVSRFSYEQYF. The CDR3 DNA sequence: TGTGCCTGGAGTGTATCCAGGTTCTCCTACGAGCAGTACTTC.

V and J are TRBV30 and TRBJ2-2; D gene uncertain. CDR1 is GTSNPN, CDR2 SVGIG, per germline (reference sequence). This CDR3 has 14 amino acids. The V end lost 0 bases, the J end lost 5 bases, and 10 bases lay between the germline ends. DNA of the CDR3: TGTGCCTGGAGTGTAATAATAAGGACCGGGGAGCTGTTTTTT. Protein: CAWSVIIRTGELFF. Full variable domain (outside the CDR3, taken from reference TRBV30 and TRBJ2-2): SQTIHQWPATLVQPVGSPLSLECTVEGTSNPNLYWYRQAAGRGLQLLFYSVGIGQISSEVPQNLSASRPQDRQFILSSKKLLLSDSGFYLCAWSVIIRTGELFFGEGSRLTVL.

This chain connects TRBV6-5 to TRBJ2-3; 7 nucleotides agree with TRBD2. Trimming at V came to 2 bases and at J to 1 base, leaving 6 bases not matched to a gene. The CDR3 is 16 residues long. Germline values: CDR1 MNHEY, CDR2 SVGAGI. The CDR3 loop is CASSYRRLAGTDTQYF. The CDR3 nucleotides are TGTGCCAGCAGTTACCGGAGACTAGCTGGCACAGATACGCAGTATTTT.

This clone showed up just once. This chain links TRBV5-6 with TRBJ1-4, with D perhaps TRBD1 (5 bases). There are 15 residues in the CDR3. V was pared by 0 bases and J by 2 bases, with 8 bases between. The germline CDR1 and CDR2 sequences are SGHDT and YYEEEE. The CDR3 loop is CASSLGQRTNEKLFF. CDR3 coding DNA: TGTGCCAGCAGCTTGGGACAGAGGACTAATGAAAAACTGTTTTTT.

This clone is medium-sized (0.01 to 0.1%) by share. The J gene is TRBJ2-3, the V gene TRBV5-8; TRBD1 aligns across 10 bases. This CDR3 comprises 14 residues. The V segment lost 3 bases and the J segment 5 bases; nucleotides outside the gene matches: 3. Germline lookup yields CDR1 SGHTS and CDR2 YDEGEE. The CDR3 is CASSSGTGEDTQYF. CDR3 DNA: TGTGCCAGCAGCTCCGGGACAGGGGAAGATACGCAGTATTTT.

This sequence joins TRBV5-1 and TRBJ2-7; weak D call: TRBD1 (7 bases). Germline V CDR1 and CDR2: SGHRS, YFSETQ. The V and J ends lost 4 bases and 1 base respectively, with 12 bases between them. The CDR3 consists of 14 residues. CDR3 sequence reads: CASSPSGGSYEQYF. As DNA, the CDR3 is TGCGCCAGCAGCCCATCAGGGGGGTCCTACGAGCAGTACTTC.

The rearrangement joins TRBV29-1 to TRBJ2-1; no firm D call. Trimming pared 4 bases from V and 1 base from J, leaving 5 bases between. The germline CDR1 and CDR2 sequences are SQVTM and ANQGSEA. CDR3 length: 12 amino acids. The CDR3 DNA follows: TGCAGCGTTGCTGGATCCTACAATGAGCAGTTCTTC. Amino acids: CSVAGSYNEQFF.

This sequence joins TRBV11-3 and TRBJ2-7; perhaps D is TRBD1 or TRBD2 (5 bases each). Germline CDR1 reads SGHNT; CDR2 reads YENEEA. Trimming removed 5 bases at V and 2 bases at J, with 10 bases between. CDR3 size: 13 residues. The CDR3 DNA reads as TGTGCCAGCAGCCCGGGGCCGACCTACGAGCAGTACTTC. Its translation is CASSPGPTYEQYF.

The chain recombines TRBV7-9 with TRBJ2-1; tentative D call: TRBD2 (5 bases). The CDR3 runs 13 residues. The germline V and J ends were trimmed by 5 bases and 8 bases, with 13 bases remaining between them. Germline assignment: CDR1 SEHNR and CDR2 FQNEAQ (reference sequence). CDR3 amino acids: CASSPRSGYEQFF. The CDR3 DNA follows: TGTGCCAGCAGCCCCCGATCGGGATATGAGCAGTTCTTC.

This clone was seen just once. The J gene is TRBJ1-1, the V gene TRBV5-1; TRBD1 matches 11 bases. Germline CDR1 is SGHRS and CDR2 is YFSETQ. The ends lost 1 base at V and 7 bases at J; junction bases unmatched: 6. The CDR3 runs 15 residues. The DNA for the CDR3 is TGCGCCAGCAGCTTGAACTCGGGACAGGGGGTTGAAGCTTTCTTT. This encodes CASSLNSGQGVEAFF. Full variable domain (rest looked up from reference TRBV5-1 and TRBJ1-1): KAGVTQTPRYLIKTRGQQVTLSCSPISGHRSVSWYQQTPGQGLQFLFEYFSETQRNKGNFPGRFSGRQFSNSRSEMNVSTLELGDSALYLCASSLNSGQGVEAFFGQGTRLTVV.

This chain connects TRBV14 to TRBJ2-5; D unclear. The CDR3 spans 16 residues. Trimming took 1 base from V and 7 from J, leaving 19 bases between them. CDR1 and CDR2 (germline): SGHDN, FVKESK. CDR3 sequence reads: CASSQVSQVTGRTQYF. In nucleotides, the CDR3 is TGTGCCAGCAGCCAAGTGAGCCAGGTCACGGGTCGGACCCAGTACTTC.

The V gene is TRBV6-1, the J gene TRBJ1-2; maybe TRBD1 (6 bases). V was trimmed by 2 bases and J by 1 base, leaving 17 bases between them. Germline CDR1 and CDR2: MNHNS and SASEGT. This CDR3 is 17 amino acids long. The CDR3 region has the DNA TGTGCCAGCAGTGAAAGTCTTGAGGGGGTCAATAACTATGGCTACACCTTC. As protein: CASSESLEGVNNYGYTF.